The source of this TCR beta chain is a study of Ad26.COV2.S vaccination and SARS-CoV-2 variants. As for the study in general: Once, or twice with 56 days between doses, Ad26.COV2.S was given intramuscularly. Whole-study findings and limits: Breadth, reportedly substantial, characterized the spike-specific CD8+ and CD4+ T cell responses after vaccination. Measurement of non-spike TCR breadth gave similar results in vaccine and placebo recipients.

Germline CDR1 MNHEY, CDR2 SVGEGT. V was clipped by 0 bases and J by 8 bases, with 8 bases between them. The CDR3 length is 12 residues. Sequencing was performed with immunoSEQ multiplex PCR; in TCRdb, only in-frame clones are kept and a portion is missing. This table has 200,000 to 250,000 clones, around nine tenths appearing once. Documented treatment: around 19 received Ad26.COV2.S at low or high dose, single or two shots; about five received placebo; per-sample allocation not given. On day 63 after the first injection, vaccine and placebo recipients gave samples. An adult of 18-55 years in Boston served as donor. In the case of this clone: The antigen is unknown.

The input for sequencing was peripheral blood, taken in a trial of Ad26.COV2.S vaccine versus placebo. The chain couples TRBV6-2 or TRBV6-3 to TRBJ2-7; D is perhaps TRBD2 (6 bases). The TCR was taken from a person aged 18-60 years who received the Ad26.COV2.S COVID-19 vaccine or a placebo. In DNA, the CDR3 is TGTGCCAGCAGTTACTCGACTAGTCAGCAGTACTTC. It codes for CASSYSTSQQYF.